The 27 T cell receptor beta chains below come from one sample, sequenced in a study of molecular identifiers for immune sequencing clone quantification. TCRdb fed the PCR reads into MiXCR, producing one record per CDR3 protein. Of tens of thousands of distinct CDR3 sequences in the sample, about 20% were seen once. The specimen was naive CD8+ T cells from blood, with Jurkat cell RNA spiked in. Sample subset: FACS-sorted CD8+CD4-CCR7+CD45RA+ naive T cells. These TCRs come from a human donor in good health. Some libraries in this study had Jurkat cell RNA spiked in.

There are many counts of this clonotype. The V gene is TRBV20-1, the J gene TRBJ2-3; 7 positions agree with TRBD2. The CDR3 sequence is 14 residues long. The V gene's germline CDR1 is DFQATT and CDR2 SNEGSKA (reference sequence). The J segment lost 9 bases and the V segment lost 0 bases, leaving 9 bases of the junction unmatched. CDR3 region: CSARELADPGTQYF. CDR3 nucleotide sequence: TGCAGTGCTAGAGAGCTAGCGGACCCAGGAACGCAGTATTTT.

V usage is TRBV11-2 and J usage is TRBJ1-6; unclear D gene. The CDR3 sequence is 15 residues long. Germline V gives CDR1 SGHAT, CDR2 FQNNGV. Trimming cost V 2 bases and J 10 bases, with 15 bases left between them. CDR3 nucleotide sequence: TGTGCCAGCAGCTTACATGAAGGGATAGGGTCACCCCTCCACTTT. Encoded protein: CASSLHEGIGSPLHF.

Points on this clonotype: It may be a read error: a sequence one base away is much more abundant. The gene calls are TRBV5-1 and TRBJ1-4, with D tentatively TRBD1 (6 bases). There are 16 residues in the CDR3. Germline assignment: CDR1 SGHRS and CDR2 YFSETQ. CDR3 DNA sequence: TGCGCCAGCAGCTTTAGTTCCGGGGGGCAAGGGGAAAAACTGCTTTTT. It yields the protein CASSFSSGGQGEKLLF.

This clonotype has ten or more counts. J is TRBJ2-7 and V is TRBV4-2; D perhaps matches TRBD2 (6 bases). Germline V gene lookup returns CDR1 LGHNA and CDR2 YNFKEQ. The CDR3 extends over 14 amino acids. V lost 1 base and J 2 bases, leaving 9 bases between the germline ends. CDR3 amino acids: CASSQAGTPYEQYF. CDR3 nucleotides: TGTGCCAGCAGCCAAGCCGGGACTCCCTACGAGCAGTACTTC.

Concerning this clonotype: A much larger clonotype is one base distant, so this may be a read error. The chain couples TRBV29-1 to TRBJ2-7, with a possible D match to TRBD1 (6 bases). The CDR3 loop spans 10 amino acids. Germline CDR1 reads SQVTM; CDR2 reads ANQGSEA. Trimming removed 7 bases from V and 5 bases from J, with 9 bases in between. The CDR3 DNA sequence: TGCAGCGCTGCAGGGGACGAGCAGTACTTC. As protein: CSAAGDEQYF.

There are many counts of this clonotype. This chain connects TRBV7-9 to TRBJ1-1, with TRBD1 identical over 8 bases. Germline loops: CDR1 SEHNR, CDR2 FQNEAQ (reference sequence). This CDR3 has 15 amino acids. Trimming removed 1 base from V and 1 base from J; junction bases left unmatched: 2. CDR3 protein: CASSLVTGENTEAFF. DNA of the CDR3: TGTGCCAGCAGCTTAGTGACAGGGGAGAACACTGAAGCTTTCTTT.

This clonotype was recorded at least ten times. This sequence joins TRBV6-1 and TRBJ2-7, with D possibly TRBD1 on 6 matching bases. The germline V gene encodes CDR1 MNHNS and CDR2 SASEGT. With 3 bases removed from V and 3 bases from J, the gap between germline ends came to 9 bases. CDR3 size: 13 residues. CDR3 DNA: TGTGCCAGCAGTGAGGTAGGGGGCTACGAGCAGTACTTC. Translating it yields CASSEVGGYEQYF.

This clonotype was counted many times. The CDR3 region is CSVETQGACQPQHF. DNA of the CDR3: TGCAGCGTTGAGACACAGGGGGCATGTCAGCCCCAGCATTTT. The V gene is TRBV29-1, the J gene TRBJ1-5; 9 nucleotides agree with TRBD1. Germline V gene sequence: CDR1 SQVTM, CDR2 ANQGSEA. This CDR3 region has 14 residues. Trimming took 3 bases from V and 6 from J; bases not matched to a gene: 6.

Turning to this clonotype: This may stem from a read error, because a much larger clone lies one nucleotide away. Since the CDR3 does not end with the conserved phenylalanine or tryptophan, this likely comes from a read error. The chain uses TRBV28 and TRBJ2-7; 8 nucleotides line up with TRBD1. The CDR3 loop spans 14 amino acids. V trimming: 3 bases; J trimming: 6 bases; junction bases outside the gene matches: 7. CDR1 and CDR2 from the germline V gene are MDHEN and SYDVKM. This CDR3 reads CASSFRGRWAEQYL. The CDR3 DNA is TGTGCCAGCAGTTTCAGGGGGCGATGGGCCGAGCAGTACCTC.

This clonotype was counted once. This may come from a read error, since a much larger clone is one base off. For the CDR3, the DNA is TGTGCCAGCAGTTACTATACTAGCGAGATTGACAATGAGCAGTTCTTC. Protein product: CASSYYTSEIDNEQFF. The chain is built from TRBV6-1 and TRBJ2-1; 7 bases line up with TRBD2. After removal of 5 bases from V and 5 bases from J, the junction contained 12 bases not matched to a gene. The germline CDR1 and CDR2 sequences are MNHNS and SASEGT. The CDR3 is made up of 16 amino acids.

This clonotype was found many times. This chain joins TRBV28 and TRBJ1-3; perhaps TRBD1 as D (5 bases). V was trimmed by 7 bases and J by 4 bases, leaving 17 bases between them. Germline CDR1 and CDR2: MDHEN and SYDVKM. This CDR3 contains 15 residues. This CDR3 is CASTPGLGTGNTIYF. The DNA of the CDR3 is TGTGCCAGCACACCTGGGTTGGGGACGGGAAACACCATATATTTT.

This clonotype was seen repeatedly, ten times or more. This chain links TRBV20-1 with TRBJ2-3; 8 bases map to TRBD2. This CDR3 is built from 15 residues. V shed 0 bases, J shed 2 bases, and the junction held 4 bases outside the gene matches. Germline loops: CDR1 DFQATT, CDR2 SNEGSKA (reference sequence). The CDR3 reads CSARELAEITDTQYF. The CDR3 DNA is TGCAGTGCTAGAGAACTAGCGGAAATCACAGATACGCAGTATTTT.

This chain connects TRBV10-3 to TRBJ2-7; maybe TRBD2 (6 bases). V gave up 3 bases and J gave up 1 base, with 13 bases separating them. From germline, CDR1 is ENHRY and CDR2 SYGVKD. The CDR3 is made up of 15 amino acids. CDR3 protein: CAISDLLGGSYEQYF. CDR3 nucleotide sequence: TGTGCCATCAGTGACCTCCTGGGGGGATCCTACGAGCAGTACTTC.

This clonotype was counted between two and nine times. The chain has TRBV9 and TRBJ2-7, with D uncertain. The CDR3 is 15 residues long. CDR1 SGDLS and CDR2 YYNGEE come from the germline V gene. The germline V and J ends were trimmed by 3 bases and 0 bases, with 13 bases remaining between them. The CDR3: CASSAEGGNSYEQYF. The CDR3 nucleotides are TGTGCCAGCAGCGCCGAAGGTGGGAACTCCTACGAGCAGTACTTC. The full variable domain, its missing parts supplied by reference TRBV9 and TRBJ2-7, is DSGVTQTPKHLITATGQRVTLRCSPRSGDLSVYWYQQSLDQGLQFLIQYYNGEERAKGNILERFSAQQFPDLHSELNLSSLELGDSALYFCASSAEGGNSYEQYFGPGTRLTVT.

Concerning this clonotype: This sequence may be a read error, since a much larger clone differs from it by one base. The rearrangement links TRBV5-1 to TRBJ1-4; 9 bases are shared with TRBD1. The CDR3 loop spans 14 amino acids. Germline CDR1 and CDR2: SGHRS and YFSETQ. The CDR3 DNA reads TGCGCCGGCAGCCCGGACAGGGGAGAAGAAAAACTGTTTTTT. Amino acids: CAGSPDRGEEKLFF.

Many counts were recorded for this clonotype. The gene calls are TRBV19 and TRBJ2-7; possibly TRBD1 or TRBD2 for D (5 bases each). This CDR3 has 15 residues. Trimming pared 6 bases from V and 5 bases from J, leaving 20 bases between. CDR1 is LNHDA, CDR2 SQIVND, per germline (reference sequence). The CDR3 coding sequence is TGTGCCAGTAGACGGGGTGTAGGGGTAGAAAACGAGCAGTACTTC. Amino acid sequence: CASRRGVGVENEQYF.

Regarding this clonotype: A much larger clonotype is one base distant, so this may be a read error. The rearrangement joins TRBV9 to TRBJ1-1; a possible D gene is TRBD1 (6 bases). CDR3 length: 14 residues. Germline loops: CDR1 SGDLS, CDR2 YYNGEE. In DNA form, the CDR3 reads TGTGCCAGCAGCGAGGACAGTATGAACACTGGAGCTTTCTTT. The encoded protein is CASSEDSMNTGAFF.

This clonotype came up many times. CDR3 loop: CATSDGGPNTGELFF. The CDR3 DNA reads as TGTGCCACCAGTGATGGGGGACCGAACACCGGGGAGCTGTTTTTT. This chain connects TRBV24-1 to TRBJ2-2; D might be TRBD1 or TRBD2, each matching 5 bases. This CDR3 region has 15 residues. CDR1 is KGHDR, CDR2 SFDVKD, per germline. V gave up 3 bases and J gave up 0 bases, with 7 bases separating them.

The chain joins TRBV20-1 to TRBJ2-7, with a weak D call TRBD2 (6 bases). This CDR3 has 14 amino acids. Trimming took 0 bases from V and 0 from J, leaving 9 bases between them. Germline-derived CDR1 and CDR2 are DFQATT and SNEGSKA (reference sequence). The CDR3 nucleotides are TGCAGTGCTAGAGATATAGCGGACTCCTACGAGCAGTACTTC. Translated: CSARDIADSYEQYF.

This clonotype was recorded only once. A much larger clone lies one base from this, so it may be a read error. The V and J genes are TRBV5-6 and TRBJ2-7; no clear D gene. This CDR3 has 15 residues. The V gene's germline CDR1 is SGHDT and CDR2 YYEEEE. For the CDR3, the DNA is TGTGCCCGCAGCTTGCCGGGCGCCGAGTCTTACGAGCAGTACTTC. Amino acids: CARSLPGAESYEQYF.

This clonotype has ten or more counts. V gene TRBV9 combines with J gene TRBJ2-1, with D possibly being TRBD2 (6 bases). This CDR3 has 15 amino acids. V lost 2 bases to trimming and J lost 4 bases, with 13 bases between them. Germline V gene lookup returns CDR1 SGDLS and CDR2 YYNGEE. As DNA, the CDR3 is TGTGCCAGCAGCGTTTTTAGCGGCCAATACAATGAGCAGTTCTTC. Translating gives CASSVFSGQYNEQFF.

The gene calls are TRBV6-2 or TRBV6-3 and TRBJ2-2, with a weak D call TRBD1 (5 bases). The CDR3 loop spans 17 amino acids. The V end lost 0 bases, the J end lost 2 bases, and 13 bases lay between the germline ends. Per the germline V gene, CDR1 is MNHEY and CDR2 is SVGEGT. CDR3 nucleotides: TGTGCCAGCAGTTACTCGGTAGGGGTCCCCAACACCGGGGAGCTGTTTTTT. Translating it yields CASSYSVGVPNTGELFF.

This clonotype was found many times. The V and J genes are TRBV10-2 and TRBJ1-5, with D possibly TRBD1 on 5 matching bases. The CDR3 has 12 residues. The germline V and J ends were trimmed by 6 bases and 7 bases, with 10 bases remaining between them. Germline CDR1 WSHSY, CDR2 SAAADI. CDR3 in amino acids: CASSEDIQPQHF. The CDR3 DNA sequence: TGCGCCAGCAGCGAGGACATCCAGCCCCAGCATTTT.

The rearrangement uses TRBV20-1 and TRBJ2-1; D unresolved. Germline loops: CDR1 DFQATT, CDR2 SNEGSKA (reference sequence). V was cut by 6 bases and J by 2 bases, with 17 bases left in between. The CDR3 contains 15 residues. CDR3 sequence: CSAPEPGAAYNEQFF. The CDR3, as DNA: TGCAGTGCCCCAGAACCTGGCGCCGCCTACAATGAGCAGTTCTTC.

This clonotype was counted many times. The rearrangement uses TRBV20-1 and TRBJ2-2; 12 bases align to TRBD2. V lost 3 bases to trimming and J lost 3 bases; unmatched junction nucleotides: 8. The CDR3 is made up of 17 amino acids. Germline V gene sequence: CDR1 DFQATT, CDR2 SNEGSKA (reference sequence). The CDR3 loop reads CSASPARLAGDTGELFF. The CDR3 region has the DNA TGCAGTGCTAGTCCCGCCAGACTAGCGGGAGACACCGGGGAGCTGTTTTTT.

This clonotype is labeled as medium-sized. This rearrangement joins TRBV29-1 to TRBJ2-6; D assignment may be TRBD1 or TRBD2 (5 bases each). This CDR3 comprises 15 residues. In germline, CDR1 is SQVTM, CDR2 ANQGSEA. Deletions cut 7 bases from V and 0 bases from J, with 13 bases between. This CDR3 reads CSETGTLSGANVLTF. The CDR3 DNA is TGCAGCGAAACCGGGACCCTCTCTGGGGCCAACGTCCTGACTTTC.

The rearrangement links TRBV7-6 to TRBJ1-6; no firm D call. The CDR3 consists of 15 residues. Germline CDR1 and CDR2: SGHVS and FNYEAQ. Trimming removed 1 base from V and 7 bases from J, with 11 bases in between. Written as DNA, the CDR3 is TGTGCCAGCAGCTTAGGCACGGGGTGGAATTCACCCCTCCACTTT. Translation gives CASSLGTGWNSPLHF. Drawing the rest from reference TRBV7-6 and TRBJ1-6, the complete variable domain is GAGVSQSPRYKVTKRGQDVALRCDPISGHVSLYWYRQALGQGPEFLTYFNYEAQQDKSGLPNDRFSAERPEGSISTLTIQRTEQRDSAMYRCASSLGTGWNSPLHFGNGTRLTVT.